This T cell receptor beta chain was identified during a study of blood T cell repertoires in COVID-19. Turning to the study itself: T cells, B-cell-depleted T cells, or PBMCs supplied cDNA or gDNA.

Profiled with immunoSEQ multiplex PCR; TCRdb holds only in-frame clones, not every one. Of about 440,000 clones listed, 90% are singletons. The CDR3 is 17 residues long. V was clipped by 1 base and J by 5 bases, with 17 bases between them. Per the germline V gene, CDR1 is SGHDN and CDR2 is FVKESK. Participant reports of clinical history set cohort assignment. For recovered donors of Cohort 3, there were two negative PCRs, clearance, or symptom resolution. The rearrangement links TRBV14 to TRBJ1-4; D is perhaps TRBD1 (5 bases). Sequenced sample: PBMCs or T cells enriched from blood (not recorded which). The receptor was derived from a man aged 18 to 29 who had recovered from COVID-19. DNA for the CDR3: TGTGCCAGCAGCCAAGGAGACATGGGGACTTTAAATGAAAAACTGTTTTTT. Translation gives CASSQGDMGTLNEKLFF.